Sequencing of this T cell receptor beta chain was carried out in a study of control samples from healthy donors and cancer patients. Germline V gives CDR1 SGDLS, CDR2 YYNGEE. The V end lost 2 bases, the J end lost 11 bases, and 22 bases lay between the germline ends. The CDR3 has 15 amino acids. Some clones are missing from TCRdb's copy, which holds only in-frame ones; the method was immunoSEQ multiplex PCR. The data hold 74,000 or so clones, with about nine tenths observed a single time. This TCR came from a man aged 50-59 years in good health. Sequenced sample: blood. The J gene is TRBJ1-1, the V gene TRBV9; a possible D gene is TRBD1 (6 bases). CDR3 in amino acids: CASSVGSGRGHGAFF. The CDR3 nucleotides read TGTGCCAGCAGCGTTGGGTCAGGTCGGGGGCACGGGGCTTTCTTT.